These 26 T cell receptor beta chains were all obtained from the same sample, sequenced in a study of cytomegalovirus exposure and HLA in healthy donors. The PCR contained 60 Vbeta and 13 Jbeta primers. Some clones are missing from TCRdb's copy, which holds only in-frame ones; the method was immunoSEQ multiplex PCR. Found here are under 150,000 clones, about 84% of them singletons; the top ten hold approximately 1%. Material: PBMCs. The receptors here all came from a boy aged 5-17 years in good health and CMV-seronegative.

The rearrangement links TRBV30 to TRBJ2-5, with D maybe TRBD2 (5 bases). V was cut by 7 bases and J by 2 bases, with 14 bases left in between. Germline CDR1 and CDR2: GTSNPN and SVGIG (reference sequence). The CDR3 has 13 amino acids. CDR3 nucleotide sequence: TGTGCCTCCTCTGGACGGGAACAAGAGACCCAGTACTTC. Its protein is CASSGREQETQYF.

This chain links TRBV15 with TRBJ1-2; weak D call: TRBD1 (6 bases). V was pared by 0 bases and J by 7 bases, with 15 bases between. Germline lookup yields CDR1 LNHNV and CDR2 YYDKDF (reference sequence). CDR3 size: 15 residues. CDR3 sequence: CATSRDLAGVGGYTF. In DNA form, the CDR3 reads TGTGCCACCAGCAGAGATCTGGCAGGGGTGGGTGGCTACACCTTC.

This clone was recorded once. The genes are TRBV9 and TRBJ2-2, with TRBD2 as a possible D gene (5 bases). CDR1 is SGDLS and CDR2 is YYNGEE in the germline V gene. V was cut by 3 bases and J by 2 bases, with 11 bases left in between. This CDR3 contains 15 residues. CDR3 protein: CASSGRLANTGELFF. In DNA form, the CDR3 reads TGTGCCAGCAGCGGCCGGCTAGCTAACACCGGGGAGCTGTTTTTT.

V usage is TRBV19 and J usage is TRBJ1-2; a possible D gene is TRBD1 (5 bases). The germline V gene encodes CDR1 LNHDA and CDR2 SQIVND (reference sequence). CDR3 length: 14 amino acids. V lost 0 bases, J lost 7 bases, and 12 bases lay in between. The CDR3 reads CASSIEGGVGGYTF. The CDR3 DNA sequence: TGTGCCAGTAGTATAGAGGGAGGGGTAGGTGGCTACACCTTC.

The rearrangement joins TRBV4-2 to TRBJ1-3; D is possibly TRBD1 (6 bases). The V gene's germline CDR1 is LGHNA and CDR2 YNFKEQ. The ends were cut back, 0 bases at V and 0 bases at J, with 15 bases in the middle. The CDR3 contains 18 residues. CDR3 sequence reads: CASSQDRGAIISGNTIYF. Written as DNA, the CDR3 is TGTGCCAGCAGCCAAGATCGGGGGGCGATAATCTCTGGAAACACCATATATTTT.

CDR3 sequence reads: CAYTTAGGETQYF. Written as DNA, the CDR3 is TGTGCCTATACCACAGCGGGAGGTGAGACCCAGTACTTC. The chain recombines TRBV30 with TRBJ2-5, with 9 bases identical to TRBD2. The V gene's germline CDR1 is GTSNPN and CDR2 SVGIG (reference sequence). CDR3 length: 13 amino acids. The V segment lost 7 bases and the J segment 5 bases; nucleotides outside the gene matches: 8.

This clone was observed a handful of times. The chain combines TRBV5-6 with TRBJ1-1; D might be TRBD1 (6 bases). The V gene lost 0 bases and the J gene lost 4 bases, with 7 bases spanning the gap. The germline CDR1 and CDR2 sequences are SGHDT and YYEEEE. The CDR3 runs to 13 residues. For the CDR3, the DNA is TGTGCCAGCAGCTTGGGAGGGGGCACTGAAGCTTTCTTT. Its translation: CASSLGGGTEAFF.

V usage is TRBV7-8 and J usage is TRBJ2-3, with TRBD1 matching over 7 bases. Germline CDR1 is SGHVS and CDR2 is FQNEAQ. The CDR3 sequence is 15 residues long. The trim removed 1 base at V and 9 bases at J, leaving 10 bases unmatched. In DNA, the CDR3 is TGTGCCAGCAGCTTAGATGAGGGGGCGGTAAAAACGCAGTATTTT. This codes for CASSLDEGAVKTQYF.

CDR3 amino acids: CASSLYVRLSNTEAFF. Here the CDR3 DNA reads TGTGCCAGCAGTTTATACGTCCGACTGTCGAACACTGAAGCTTTCTTT. The chain has TRBV27 and TRBJ1-1; D is unresolved. Germline loops: CDR1 MNHEY, CDR2 SMNVEV (reference sequence). V dropped 1 base and J dropped 1 base, with 13 bases sitting between them. This CDR3 is 16 amino acids long.

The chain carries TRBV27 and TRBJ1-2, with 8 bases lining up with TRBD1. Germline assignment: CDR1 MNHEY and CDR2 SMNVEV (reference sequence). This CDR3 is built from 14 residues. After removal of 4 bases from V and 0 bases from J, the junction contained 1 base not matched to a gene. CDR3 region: CASSSTGANYGYTF. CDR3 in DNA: TGTGCCAGCAGTTCGACAGGGGCTAACTATGGCTACACCTTC.

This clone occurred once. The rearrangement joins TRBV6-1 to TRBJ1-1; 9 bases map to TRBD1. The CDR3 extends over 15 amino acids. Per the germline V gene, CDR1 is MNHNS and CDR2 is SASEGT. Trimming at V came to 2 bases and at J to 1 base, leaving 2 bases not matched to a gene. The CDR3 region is CASSEIQGANTEAFF. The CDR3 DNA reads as TGTGCCAGCAGTGAAATACAGGGGGCGAACACTGAAGCTTTCTTT.

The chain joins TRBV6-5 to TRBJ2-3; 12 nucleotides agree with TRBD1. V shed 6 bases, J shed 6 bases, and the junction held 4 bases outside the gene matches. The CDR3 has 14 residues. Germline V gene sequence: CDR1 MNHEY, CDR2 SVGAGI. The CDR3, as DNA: TGTGCCAGCAGGGGGACAGGGGGCTGGGATACGCAGTATTTT. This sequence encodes CASRGTGGWDTQYF.

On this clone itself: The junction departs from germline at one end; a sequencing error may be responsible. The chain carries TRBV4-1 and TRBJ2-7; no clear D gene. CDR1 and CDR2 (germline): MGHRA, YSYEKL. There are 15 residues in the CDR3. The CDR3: CASSQDLFNSYGQYF. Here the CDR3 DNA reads TGCGCCAGCAGCCAAGATTTGTTTAACTCCTACGGGCAGTACTTC.

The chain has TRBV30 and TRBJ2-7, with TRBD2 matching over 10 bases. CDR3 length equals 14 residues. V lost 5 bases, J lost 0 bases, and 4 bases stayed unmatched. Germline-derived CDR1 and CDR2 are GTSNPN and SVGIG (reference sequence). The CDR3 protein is CAWPPSGGSYEQYF. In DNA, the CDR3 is TGTGCCTGGCCCCCTAGCGGGGGCTCCTACGAGCAGTACTTC. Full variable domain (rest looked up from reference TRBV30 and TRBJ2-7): SQTIHQWPATLVQPVGSPLSLECTVEGTSNPNLYWYRQAAGRGLQLLFYSVGIGQISSEVPQNLSASRPQDRQFILSSKKLLLSDSGFYLCAWPPSGGSYEQYFGPGTRLTVT.

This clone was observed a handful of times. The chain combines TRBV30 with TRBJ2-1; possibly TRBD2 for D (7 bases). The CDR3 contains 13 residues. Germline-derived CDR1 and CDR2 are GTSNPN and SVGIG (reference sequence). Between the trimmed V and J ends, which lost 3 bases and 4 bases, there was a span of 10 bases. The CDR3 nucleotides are TGTGCCTGGAGAGGGGGGGTATACAATGAGCAGTTCTTC. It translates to CAWRGGVYNEQFF.

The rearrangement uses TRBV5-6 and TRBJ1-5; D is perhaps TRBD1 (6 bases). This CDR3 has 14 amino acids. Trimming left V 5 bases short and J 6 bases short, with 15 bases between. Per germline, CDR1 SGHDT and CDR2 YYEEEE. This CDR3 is CASSDGTIGQPQHF. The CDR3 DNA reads TGTGCCAGCAGTGACGGGACAATCGGTCAGCCCCAGCATTTT.

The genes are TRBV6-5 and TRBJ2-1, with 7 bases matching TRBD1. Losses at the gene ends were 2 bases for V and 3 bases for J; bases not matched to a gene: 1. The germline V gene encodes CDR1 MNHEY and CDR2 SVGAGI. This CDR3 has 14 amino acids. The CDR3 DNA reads TGTGCCAGCAGTTACCGGGACAGCTACAATGAGCAGTTCTTC. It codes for CASSYRDSYNEQFF.

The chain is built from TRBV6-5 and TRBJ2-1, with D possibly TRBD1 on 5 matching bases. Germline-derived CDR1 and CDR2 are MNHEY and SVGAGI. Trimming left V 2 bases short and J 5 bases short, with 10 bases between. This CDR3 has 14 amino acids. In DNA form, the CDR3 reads TGTGCCAGCAGTTACCAGGGTGACAACAATGAGCAGTTCTTC. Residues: CASSYQGDNNEQFF.

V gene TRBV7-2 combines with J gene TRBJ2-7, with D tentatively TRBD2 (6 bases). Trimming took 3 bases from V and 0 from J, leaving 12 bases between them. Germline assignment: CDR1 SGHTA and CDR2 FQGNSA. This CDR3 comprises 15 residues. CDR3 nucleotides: TGTGCCAGCAGCTTTGAGCGGGCCAGCTCCTACGAGCAGTACTTC. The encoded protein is CASSFERASSYEQYF.

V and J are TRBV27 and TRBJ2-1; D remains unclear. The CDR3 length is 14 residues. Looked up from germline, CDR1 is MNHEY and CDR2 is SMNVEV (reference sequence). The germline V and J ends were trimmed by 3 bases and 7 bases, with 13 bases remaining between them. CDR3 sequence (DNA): TGTGCCAGCAGTTTGACCCCCTGGGCGAATGAGCAGTTCTTC. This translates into CASSLTPWANEQFF.

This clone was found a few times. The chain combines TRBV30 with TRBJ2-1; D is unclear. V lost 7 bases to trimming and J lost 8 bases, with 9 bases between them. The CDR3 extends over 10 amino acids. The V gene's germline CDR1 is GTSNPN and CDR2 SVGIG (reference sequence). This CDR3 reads CASGDYEQFF. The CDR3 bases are TGTGCCTCCGGAGACTATGAGCAGTTCTTC.

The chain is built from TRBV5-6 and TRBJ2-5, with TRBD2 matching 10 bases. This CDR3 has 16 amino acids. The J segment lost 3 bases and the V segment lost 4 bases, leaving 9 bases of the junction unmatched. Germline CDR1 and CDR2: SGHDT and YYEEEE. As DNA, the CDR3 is TGTGCCAGCAGCCGAATAGCGGGAGGAGTTAAAGAGACCCAGTACTTC. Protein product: CASSRIAGGVKETQYF.

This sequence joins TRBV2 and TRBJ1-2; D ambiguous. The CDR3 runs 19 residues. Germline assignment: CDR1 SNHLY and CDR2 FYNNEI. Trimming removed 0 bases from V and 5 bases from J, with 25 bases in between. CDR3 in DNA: TGTGCCAGCAGTGAAGCGCTTCCGTTTGACTCCTCGCCCCTATATGGCTACACCTTC. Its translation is CASSEALPFDSSPLYGYTF.

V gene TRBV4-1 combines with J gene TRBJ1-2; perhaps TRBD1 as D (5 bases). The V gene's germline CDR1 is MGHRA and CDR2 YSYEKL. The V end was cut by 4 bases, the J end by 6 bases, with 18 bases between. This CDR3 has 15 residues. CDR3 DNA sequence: TGCGCCAGCAGCCTCCCTAAGGGACTTCCGCATGGCTACACCTTC. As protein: CASSLPKGLPHGYTF.

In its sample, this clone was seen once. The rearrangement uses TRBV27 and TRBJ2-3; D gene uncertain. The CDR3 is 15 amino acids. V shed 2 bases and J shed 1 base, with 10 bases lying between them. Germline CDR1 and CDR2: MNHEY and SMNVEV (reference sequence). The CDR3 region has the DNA TGTGCCAGCAGTTTAGGGCTCCGAGGCACAGATACGCAGTATTTT. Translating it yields CASSLGLRGTDTQYF.

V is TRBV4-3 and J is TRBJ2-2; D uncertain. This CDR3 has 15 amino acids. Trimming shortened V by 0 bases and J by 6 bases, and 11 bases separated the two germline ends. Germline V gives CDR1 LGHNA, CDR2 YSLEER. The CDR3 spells CASSQDGLVAGELFF. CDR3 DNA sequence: TGCGCCAGCAGCCAAGATGGGCTGGTTGCCGGGGAGCTGTTTTTT.